The sequence of this T cell receptor (beta chain) was determined in a study of TIL therapy for anti-PD-1-resistant metastatic lung cancer. About the study: Progressing patients received lymphodepletion, expanded TIL infusion and IL-2. Half of patients were current or former smokers.

As to time point: pre-treatment sample, taken before nivolumab and TIL therapy. The libraries were made with immunoSEQ v3. Each library reached 2.1 million or so read pairs, or roughly 4.5-6.5 million at deep level. Using immunoSEQ multiplex PCR, the repertoire was profiled, and TCRdb retains in-frame clones only, with some absent. Of roughly 23,000 clones in the sample, 70% to 80% were seen once. V was cut by 2 bases and J by 4 bases, with 15 bases left in between. Germline V gene lookup returns CDR1 LGHNA and CDR2 YSLEER. The CDR3 sequence is 16 residues long. The chain couples TRBV4-3 to TRBJ1-3; a weak D match, TRBD1 (6 bases). Sequenced material: blood, taken at baseline. The source is a person between 30 and 80 years old with non-small cell lung cancer. The CDR3 spells CASSQQGTLRGNTIYF. The CDR3 DNA reads TGCGCCAGCAGCCAACAGGGGACGCTCCGGGGAAACACCATATATTTT.